A single sample is the source of the 5 T cell receptor beta chains below, sequenced in a study of Ad26.COV2.S vaccination and SARS-CoV-2 variants. The repertoire was sequenced with immunoSEQ multiplex PCR; TCRdb's copy has only in-frame clones and lacks some. The table records about 430,000 clones, over 75% of them present only once. Treatment meaning: about 20 received Ad26.COV2.S at low or high dose, single or two shots; 5 received placebo; per-sample allocation not given. Day 63 after the first injection of vaccine or placebo was the sampling time. Here the sequenced sample was peripheral blood, taken in a trial of Ad26.COV2.S vaccine versus placebo. These receptors were collected from a person aged 18-60 years who received the Ad26.COV2.S COVID-19 vaccine or a placebo.

The gene calls are TRBV25-1 and TRBJ2-1; 9 bases map to TRBD1. The length of the CDR3 is 18 residues. Per germline, CDR1 MGHDK and CDR2 SYGVNS. J was trimmed by 4 bases and V by 3 bases; bases with no gene match: 13. In DNA form, the CDR3 reads TGTGCCAGCAGTGATTTGTATGTAGGGGACAGGGCTTACAATGAGCAGTTCTTC. Amino acid sequence: CASSDLYVGDRAYNEQFF. The variable domain in full, completed from reference TRBV25-1 and TRBJ2-1, reads EADIYQTPRYLVIGTGKKITLECSQTMGHDKMYWYQQDPGMELHLIHYSYGVNSTEKGDLSSESTVSRIRTEHFPLTLESARPSHTSQYLCASSDLYVGDRAYNEQFFGPGTRLTVL.

This sequence joins TRBV5-4 and TRBJ1-1; D gene uncertain. The CDR3 has 13 residues. CDR1 is SGHNT, CDR2 YYREEE, per germline (reference sequence). V lost 1 base and J lost 0, with 4 bases in between. CDR3 nucleotides: TGTGCCAGCAGCTTGCGGATGAACACTGAAGCTTTCTTT. Its translation: CASSLRMNTEAFF.

The rearrangement uses TRBV24-1 and TRBJ2-2, with D possibly matching TRBD2 (6 bases). Germline CDR1 and CDR2: KGHDR and SFDVKD. V was shortened by 4 bases and J by 1 base, with 24 bases between the two germline ends. The CDR3 extends over 20 amino acids. The CDR3 DNA is TGTGCCACCAGTGAGCCTCCCCCCTGGTTCGGCGGGGAGAACACCGGGGAGCTGTTTTTT. Its protein product is CATSEPPPWFGGENTGELFF.

This chain links TRBV7-3 with TRBJ2-1; D perhaps matches TRBD2 (6 bases). The germline V gene encodes CDR1 SGHTA and CDR2 FQGTGA. V dropped 4 bases and J dropped 6 bases, with 16 bases sitting between them. The CDR3 runs to 15 residues. The CDR3 sequence: CASSSAGRGGNEQFF. The DNA of the CDR3 is TGTGCCAGCAGCTCGGCGGGGCGGGGCGGCAATGAGCAGTTCTTC.

The chain employs TRBV6-1 and TRBJ2-2, with no clear D. This CDR3 contains 13 residues. V gave up 2 bases and J gave up 4 bases, with 5 bases separating them. Looked up from germline, CDR1 is MNHNS and CDR2 is SASEGT. The CDR3 loop reads CASSEMGTGELFF. Written as DNA, the CDR3 is TGTGCCAGCAGTGAAATGGGCACCGGGGAGCTGTTTTTT.